The 20 T cell receptor beta chains below were found in one sample sequenced in a study of identical twins. TCRdb reprocessed the 5' RACE reads via MiXCR and lists one record per CDR3 protein. The sample consists of around 570,000 distinct CDR3 sequences, 7.5% to 10% of them appearing once. These data were also reused for a study on yellow fever vaccine responses in identical twins.

Sequenced sample: PBMCs. All receptors derive from a young woman in good health.

This clonotype occurred a few times. This chain connects TRBV6-1 to TRBJ2-7, with a possible D match to TRBD2 (6 bases). This CDR3 has 18 amino acids. CDR1 is MNHNS, CDR2 SASEGT, per germline. Between the trimmed V and J ends, which lost 6 bases and 2 bases, there was a span of 26 bases. This chain's CDR3 is CASSIRTSGGVRTYEQYF. CDR3 bases: TGTGCCAGCAGCATACGAACATCGGGCGGGGTTCGCACCTACGAGCAGTACTTC.

This clonotype has only a few counts. Relative to the germline gene, one junction end is altered; a read error may explain this. The genes are TRBV7-7 and TRBJ2-3, with no clear D. The CDR3 is made up of 13 amino acids. Looked up from germline, CDR1 is SSHAT and CDR2 is FNYEAQ (reference sequence). The CDR3 is CASSSKTTDTQYF. The CDR3 DNA reads as TGTGCTAGCAGCTCTAAAACCACAGATACGCAGTATTTT.

The gene calls are TRBV6-1 and TRBJ2-3, with D hard to call. The CDR3 is 13 residues long. CDR1 and CDR2 (germline): MNHNS, SASEGT. Trimming removed 4 bases from V and 1 base from J, with 6 bases in between. The chain's CDR3 is CASSGEGTDTQYF. Here the CDR3 DNA reads TGTGCCAGCAGTGGCGAGGGCACAGATACGCAGTATTTT.

The chain has TRBV6-1 and TRBJ2-5; D may be TRBD1 (6 bases). Trimming cost V 7 bases and J 0 bases, with 15 bases left between them. CDR1 is MNHNS, CDR2 SASEGT, per germline. This CDR3 has 15 amino acids. CDR3 amino acids: CASNRRGPYQETQYF. The CDR3 DNA follows: TGTGCCAGCAACCGCAGGGGCCCGTACCAAGAGACCCAGTACTTC.

This clonotype has more than one count but fewer than ten. The chain links TRBV15 to TRBJ1-2; no firm D call. The germline CDR1 and CDR2 sequences are LNHNV and YYDKDF (reference sequence). This CDR3 contains 14 residues. Trimming shortened V by 0 bases and J by 4 bases, and 9 bases separated the two germline ends. This CDR3 reads CATSRDPDSYGYTF. The DNA of the CDR3 is TGTGCCACCAGCAGAGATCCGGATTCCTATGGCTACACCTTC.

This clonotype has ten or more counts. The J gene is TRBJ1-4, the V gene TRBV5-1; D is possibly TRBD1 (5 bases). Germline lookup yields CDR1 SGHRS and CDR2 YFSETQ. This CDR3 is 17 amino acids long. Between the trimmed V and J ends, which lost 0 bases and 0 bases, there was a span of 12 bases. CDR3 amino acids: CASSLVTGPTTNEKLFF. The CDR3 nucleotides are TGCGCCAGCAGCTTGGTAACAGGCCCAACAACTAATGAAAAACTGTTTTTT.

This clonotype was counted a few times. The DNA of the CDR3 is TGCAGCGTTGACGTTTCTTGGTCGGGCGGCTACACCTTC. Residues: CSVDVSWSGGYTF. This chain joins TRBV29-1 and TRBJ1-2; no clear D. This CDR3 spans 13 amino acids. In germline, CDR1 is SQVTM, CDR2 ANQGSEA. V lost 3 bases to trimming and J lost 8 bases, with 16 bases between them.

This chain uses TRBV20-1 with TRBJ2-7; 7 bases align to TRBD1. CDR3 length: 16 residues. Looked up from germline, CDR1 is DFQATT and CDR2 is SNEGSKA (reference sequence). V gave up 2 bases and J gave up 0 bases; unmatched junction bases: 10. This CDR3 is CSARSRQGQSSYEQYF. Written as DNA, the CDR3 is TGCAGTGCTAGAAGTCGACAGGGCCAGAGCTCCTACGAGCAGTACTTC.

About this clonotype: One base away lies a much larger clone, so this may be a sequencing read error. This chain uses TRBV12-3 or TRBV12-4 with TRBJ2-3; 13 bases fit TRBD2. The CDR3 consists of 15 residues. The chain's CDR3 is CGSSWTSGSVDTQYF. CDR3 bases: TGTGGCAGCAGTTGGACTAGCGGGAGTGTGGATACGCAGTATTTT.

This clonotype was detected many times. The chain recombines TRBV5-1 with TRBJ2-1; D may be TRBD1 (5 bases). This CDR3 is built from 14 residues. The germline gives CDR1 SGHRS, CDR2 YFSETQ. V was pared by 0 bases and J by 4 bases, with 8 bases between. CDR3 in amino acids: CASSLAQEYNEQFF. CDR3 nucleotide sequence: TGCGCCAGCAGCTTGGCACAGGAGTACAATGAGCAGTTCTTC. The full variable domain, in which reference TRBV5-1 and TRBJ2-1 provide the parts outside the CDR3, is KAGVTQTPRYLIKTRGQQVTLSCSPISGHRSVSWYQQTPGQGLQFLFEYFSETQRNKGNFPGRFSGRQFSNSRSEMNVSTLELGDSALYLCASSLAQEYNEQFFGPGTRLTVL.

This clonotype was counted many times. The chain combines TRBV15 with TRBJ2-2; the D gene is possibly TRBD2 (5 bases). The germline gives CDR1 LNHNV, CDR2 YYDKDF (reference sequence). The CDR3 sequence is 15 residues long. With 0 bases removed from V and 9 bases from J, the gap between germline ends came to 14 bases. The DNA for the CDR3 is TGTGCCACCAGCAGAGATCGGGTCAACGGGAGGGAGCTGTTTTTT. It specifies CATSRDRVNGRELFF.

This clonotype was detected ten times or more. The gene calls are TRBV15 and TRBJ2-7; D may match TRBD1 or TRBD2 (5 bases each). V lost 1 base and J 4 bases, leaving 8 bases between the germline ends. The length of the CDR3 is 13 residues. Germline CDR1 reads LNHNV; CDR2 reads YYDKDF (reference sequence). CDR3: CATSRGDGYEQYF. As DNA, the CDR3 is TGTGCCACCAGCAGAGGGGACGGATACGAGCAGTACTTC.

Ten or more counts support this clonotype. The chain combines TRBV29-1 with TRBJ2-7; D assignment may be TRBD1 or TRBD2 (6 bases each). The CDR3 extends over 16 amino acids. Germline V gene sequence: CDR1 SQVTM, CDR2 ANQGSEA. Deletions cut 2 bases from V and 3 bases from J, with 20 bases between. The CDR3, as DNA: TGCAGCGTTGAACCGTTTTACAGACTAGGGGGCTACGAGCAGTACTTC. This translates into CSVEPFYRLGGYEQYF.

At least ten counts were recorded for this clonotype. This chain connects TRBV7-2 to TRBJ2-7, with a possible D match to TRBD1 (6 bases). Germline-derived CDR1 and CDR2 are SGHTA and FQGNSA. V was trimmed by 5 bases and J by 1 base, leaving 15 bases between them. The CDR3 length is 15 residues. The CDR3 DNA is TGTGCCAGCAGCCTCTCCCCAGGACAGTCCTACGAGCAGTACTTC. Amino acid sequence: CASSLSPGQSYEQYF. Drawing the rest from reference TRBV7-2 and TRBJ2-7, the complete variable domain is GAGVSQSPSNKVTEKGKDVELRCDPISGHTALYWYRQSLGQGLEFLIYFQGNSAPDKSGLPSDRFSAERTGGSVSTLTIQRTQQEDSAVYLCASSLSPGQSYEQYFGPGTRLTVT.

The rearrangement links TRBV12-3 or TRBV12-4 to TRBJ2-5; D uncertain. There are 13 residues in the CDR3. V was clipped by 3 bases and J by 5 bases, with 10 bases between them. CDR3 residues: CASSFGKGETQYF. The CDR3 nucleotides read TGTGCCAGCAGTTTCGGCAAAGGGGAGACCCAGTACTTC.

This clonotype was seen repeatedly, ten times or more. The rearrangement joins TRBV5-1 to TRBJ2-1; 9 bases are shared with TRBD1. Trimming took 2 bases from V and 7 from J; bases not matched to a gene: 7. Germline CDR1 is SGHRS and CDR2 is YFSETQ. The CDR3 totals 15 residues. The CDR3 loop is CASSFLQGAGNEQFF. The CDR3 DNA sequence: TGCGCCAGCAGCTTTTTACAGGGGGCGGGAAATGAGCAGTTCTTC.

A few counts support this clonotype. The V and J genes are TRBV6-1 and TRBJ1-5, with TRBD1 matching 8 bases. The CDR3 has 17 residues. The J segment lost 2 bases and the V segment lost 6 bases, leaving 12 bases of the junction unmatched. Per the germline V gene, CDR1 is MNHNS and CDR2 is SASEGT. CDR3 protein: CASSTGQGRLGNQPQHF. The CDR3, as DNA: TGTGCCAGCAGCACAGGACAGGGAAGGTTGGGCAATCAGCCCCAGCATTTT.

This clonotype was seen a few times. J is TRBJ2-1 and V is TRBV18, with 8 bases fitting TRBD1. Germline assignment: CDR1 KGHSH and CDR2 LQKENI. This CDR3 is 15 amino acids long. V lost 1 base to trimming and J lost 2 bases; unmatched junction nucleotides: 1. The CDR3, as DNA: TGTGCCAGCTCACCACAACAGGGGGCCTACAATGAGCAGTTCTTC. This gives the protein CASSPQQGAYNEQFF.

The rearrangement links TRBV5-6 to TRBJ2-1; 8 positions agree with TRBD1. V lost 5 bases and J lost 2; bases outside the gene matches: 9. Germline CDR1 and CDR2: SGHDT and YYEEEE. The CDR3 has 16 residues. The CDR3 DNA sequence: TGTGCCAGCAGACCACCCGGGACAGGCGCCTACAATGAGCAGTTCTTC. Translated: CASRPPGTGAYNEQFF.

The chain has TRBV6-2 or TRBV6-3 and TRBJ2-7; maybe TRBD2 (5 bases). Looked up from germline, CDR1 is MNHEY and CDR2 is SVGEGT. The V end lost 3 bases, the J end lost 7 bases, and 19 bases lay between the germline ends. The length of the CDR3 is 15 residues. Written as DNA, the CDR3 is TGTGCCAGCAGTTATTGGCTTCGGCCGGGGAGTGAGCAGTACTTC. Translated, it gives CASSYWLRPGSEQYF.